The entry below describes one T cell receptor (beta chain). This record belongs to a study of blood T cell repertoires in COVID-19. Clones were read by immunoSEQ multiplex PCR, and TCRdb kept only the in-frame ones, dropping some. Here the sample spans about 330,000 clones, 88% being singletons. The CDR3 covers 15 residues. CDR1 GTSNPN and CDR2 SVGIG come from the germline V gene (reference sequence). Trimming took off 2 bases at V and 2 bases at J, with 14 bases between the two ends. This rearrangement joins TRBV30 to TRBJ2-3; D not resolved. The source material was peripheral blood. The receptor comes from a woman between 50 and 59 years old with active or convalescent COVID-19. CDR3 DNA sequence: TGTGCCTGGAGTTCTTATTTTGGGCCCACAGATACGCAGTATTTT. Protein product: CAWSSYFGPTDTQYF. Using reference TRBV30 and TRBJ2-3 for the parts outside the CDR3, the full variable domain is SQTIHQWPATLVQPVGSPLSLECTVEGTSNPNLYWYRQAAGRGLQLLFYSVGIGQISSEVPQNLSASRPQDRQFILSSKKLLLSDSGFYLCAWSSYFGPTDTQYFGPGTRLTVL.